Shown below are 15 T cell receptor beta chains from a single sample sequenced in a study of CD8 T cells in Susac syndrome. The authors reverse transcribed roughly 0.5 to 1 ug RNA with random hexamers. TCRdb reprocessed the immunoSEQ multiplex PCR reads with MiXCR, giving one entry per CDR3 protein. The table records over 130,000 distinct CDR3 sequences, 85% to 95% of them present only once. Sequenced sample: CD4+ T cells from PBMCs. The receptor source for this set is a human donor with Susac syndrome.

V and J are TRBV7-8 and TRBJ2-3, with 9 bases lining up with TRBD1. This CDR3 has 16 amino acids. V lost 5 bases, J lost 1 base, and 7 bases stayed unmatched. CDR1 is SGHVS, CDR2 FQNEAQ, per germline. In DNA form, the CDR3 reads TGTGCCAGCAGCCTGCGACAGGGGGTTCGCACAGATACGCAGTATTTT. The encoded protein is CASSLRQGVRTDTQYF. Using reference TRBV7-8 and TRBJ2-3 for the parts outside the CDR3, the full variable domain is GAGVSQSPRYKVAKRGQDVALRCDPISGHVSLFWYQQALGQGPEFLTYFQNEAQLDKSGLPSDRFFAERPEGSVSTLKIQRTQQEDSAVYLCASSLRQGVRTDTQYFGPGTRLTVL.

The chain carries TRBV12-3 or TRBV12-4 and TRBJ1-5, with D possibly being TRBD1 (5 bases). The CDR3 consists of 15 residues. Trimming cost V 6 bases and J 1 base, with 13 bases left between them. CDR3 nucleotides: TGTGCCAGCAGCCCCACGGGGGTGAGCAATCAGCCCCAGCATTTT. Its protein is CASSPTGVSNQPQHF.

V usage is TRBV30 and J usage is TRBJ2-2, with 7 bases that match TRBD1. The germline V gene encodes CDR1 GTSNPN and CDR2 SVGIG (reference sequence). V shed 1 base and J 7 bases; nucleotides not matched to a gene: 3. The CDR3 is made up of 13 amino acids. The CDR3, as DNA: TGTGCCTGGAGTGGGACAGGCGGCGGGGAGCTGTTTTTT. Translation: CAWSGTGGGELFF. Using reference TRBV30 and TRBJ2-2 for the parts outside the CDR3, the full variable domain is SQTIHQWPATLVQPVGSPLSLECTVEGTSNPNLYWYRQAAGRGLQLLFYSVGIGQISSEVPQNLSASRPQDRQFILSSKKLLLSDSGFYLCAWSGTGGGELFFGEGSRLTVL.

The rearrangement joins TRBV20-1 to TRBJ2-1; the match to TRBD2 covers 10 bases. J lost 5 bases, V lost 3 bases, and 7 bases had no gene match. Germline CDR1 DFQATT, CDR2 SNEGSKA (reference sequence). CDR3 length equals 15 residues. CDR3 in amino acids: CSARRLAGADNEQFF. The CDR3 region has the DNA TGCAGTGCTAGGCGGCTAGCGGGGGCCGACAATGAGCAGTTCTTC.

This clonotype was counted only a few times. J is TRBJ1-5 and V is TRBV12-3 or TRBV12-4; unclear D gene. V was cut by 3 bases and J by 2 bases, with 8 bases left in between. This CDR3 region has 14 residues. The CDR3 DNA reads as TGTGCCAGCAGTTTCACCGAGGGCAATCAGCCCCAGCATTTT. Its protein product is CASSFTEGNQPQHF.

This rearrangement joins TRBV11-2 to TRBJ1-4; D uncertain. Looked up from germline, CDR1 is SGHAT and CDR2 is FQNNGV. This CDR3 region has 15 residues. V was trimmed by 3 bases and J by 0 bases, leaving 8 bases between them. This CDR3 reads CASSFEGATNEKLFF. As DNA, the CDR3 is TGTGCCAGCAGCTTTGAGGGAGCAACTAATGAAAAACTGTTTTTT. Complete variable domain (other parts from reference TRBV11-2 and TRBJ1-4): EAGVAQSPRYKIIEKRQSVAFWCNPISGHATLYWYQQILGQGPKLLIQFQNNGVVDDSQLPKDRFSAERLKGVDSTLKIQPAKLEDSAVYLCASSFEGATNEKLFFGSGTQLSVL.

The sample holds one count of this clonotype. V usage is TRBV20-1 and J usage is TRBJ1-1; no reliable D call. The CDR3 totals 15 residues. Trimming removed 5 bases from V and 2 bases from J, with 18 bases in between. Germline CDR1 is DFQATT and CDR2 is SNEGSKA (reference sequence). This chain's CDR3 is CSAWNLRVGNTEAFF. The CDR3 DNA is TGCAGTGCTTGGAACCTCCGGGTCGGAAACACTGAAGCTTTCTTT.

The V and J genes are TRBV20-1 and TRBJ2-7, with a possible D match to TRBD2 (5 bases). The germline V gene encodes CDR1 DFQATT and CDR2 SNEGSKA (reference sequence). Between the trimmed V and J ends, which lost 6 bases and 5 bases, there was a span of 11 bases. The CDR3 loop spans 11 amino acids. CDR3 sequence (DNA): TGCAGTGCCCCCCGAGGGAACGAGCAGTACTTC. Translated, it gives CSAPRGNEQYF.

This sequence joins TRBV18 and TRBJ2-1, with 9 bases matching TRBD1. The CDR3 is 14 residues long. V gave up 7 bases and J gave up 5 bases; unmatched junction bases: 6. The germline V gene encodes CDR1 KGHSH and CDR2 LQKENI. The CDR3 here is CASWTGQGHNEQFF. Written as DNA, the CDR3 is TGTGCCAGCTGGACGGGACAGGGACACAATGAGCAGTTCTTC.

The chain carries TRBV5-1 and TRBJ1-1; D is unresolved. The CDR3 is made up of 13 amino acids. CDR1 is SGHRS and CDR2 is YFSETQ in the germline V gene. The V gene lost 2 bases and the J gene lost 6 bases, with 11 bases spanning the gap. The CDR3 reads CASSLEPGSEAFF. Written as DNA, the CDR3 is TGCGCCAGCAGCTTAGAACCGGGGTCTGAAGCTTTCTTT.

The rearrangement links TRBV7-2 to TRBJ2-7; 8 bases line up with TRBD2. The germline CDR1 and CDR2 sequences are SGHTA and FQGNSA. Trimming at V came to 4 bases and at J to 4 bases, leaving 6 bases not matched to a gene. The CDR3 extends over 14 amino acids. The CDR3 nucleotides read TGTGCCAGCAGCTCCAGTAGCGGGAATTACGAGCAGTACTTC. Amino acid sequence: CASSSSSGNYEQYF.

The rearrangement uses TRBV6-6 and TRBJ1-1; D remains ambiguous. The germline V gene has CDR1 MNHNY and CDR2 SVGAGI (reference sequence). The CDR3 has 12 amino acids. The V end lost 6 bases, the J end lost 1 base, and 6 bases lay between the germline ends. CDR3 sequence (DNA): TGTGCCAGCAGAGACAAGAACACTGAAGCTTTCTTT. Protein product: CASRDKNTEAFF.

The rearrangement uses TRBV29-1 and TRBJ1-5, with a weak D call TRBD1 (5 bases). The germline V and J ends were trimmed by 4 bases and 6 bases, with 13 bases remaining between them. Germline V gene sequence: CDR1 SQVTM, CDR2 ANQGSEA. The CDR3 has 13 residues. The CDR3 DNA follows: TGCAGCGTTGTTCTCCAGGGCGGTCAGCCCCAGCATTTT. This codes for CSVVLQGGQPQHF.

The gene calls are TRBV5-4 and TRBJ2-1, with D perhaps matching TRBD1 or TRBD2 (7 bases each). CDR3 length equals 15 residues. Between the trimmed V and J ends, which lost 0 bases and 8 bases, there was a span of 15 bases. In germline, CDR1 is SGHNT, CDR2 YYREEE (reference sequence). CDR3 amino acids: CASSLVGGLADEQFF. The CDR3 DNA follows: TGTGCCAGCAGCTTGGTAGGGGGCCTAGCGGATGAGCAGTTCTTC.

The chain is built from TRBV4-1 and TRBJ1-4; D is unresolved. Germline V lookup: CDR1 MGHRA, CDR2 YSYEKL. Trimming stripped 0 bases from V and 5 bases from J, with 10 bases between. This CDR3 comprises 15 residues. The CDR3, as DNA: TGCGCCAGCAGCCAAGAGCAGCGGGTAAATGAAAAACTGTTTTTT. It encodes CASSQEQRVNEKLFF.